Sequencing of this T cell receptor (beta chain) was carried out in a study of blood T cell repertoires in COVID-19. Study at large: Donors in the United States, Italy and Spain gave samples during acute or convalescent COVID-19. In each case, the material was cDNA or gDNA derived from T cells, B-cell-depleted T cells, or PBMCs.

Original processing notes: Amplified reference gene primers provided the basis for estimating nucleated cell counts. Sequenced by immunoSEQ multiplex PCR; TCRdb stores in-frame clones only, minus some. V, J and clone size are taken as reported in that table, and D and trimming were inferred from the DNA itself. The profile covers over 200,000 clones, with around nine tenths appearing a single time and around a tenth taken by the ten largest. J lost 7 bases, V lost 4 bases, and 8 bases had no gene match. CDR1 and CDR2 (germline): SGDLS, YYNGEE. The CDR3 runs 15 residues. Sequenced input: peripheral blood. This sequence was found in a man aged 40-50 years who had recovered from COVID-19. This chain links TRBV9 with TRBJ1-6, with 7 bases matching TRBD1. CDR3 amino acids: CASSPTGTANSPLHF. CDR3 DNA sequence: TGTGCCAGCAGCCCAACCGGGACAGCGAATTCACCCCTCCACTTT. The full variable domain, with the rest looked up from reference TRBV9 and TRBJ1-6, is DSGVTQTPKHLITATGQRVTLRCSPRSGDLSVYWYQQSLDQGLQFLIQYYNGEERAKGNILERFSAQQFPDLHSELNLSSLELGDSALYFCASSPTGTANSPLHFGNGTRLTVT.